This passage covers 22 T cell receptor beta chains from one sample sequenced in a study of Ad26.COV2.S vaccination and SARS-CoV-2 variants. Treatment here: about 20 received Ad26.COV2.S at low or high dose, single or two shots; 5 received placebo; per-sample allocation not given. Specimen acquisition occurred on day 63 following the initial vaccine or placebo injection. Repertoires were generated with immunoSEQ multiplex PCR, while TCRdb's copy carries only in-frame clones and drops some. The data hold fewer than 500,000 clones, with about 92% observed a single time. The sample here was peripheral blood, taken in a trial of Ad26.COV2.S vaccine versus placebo. The receptors shown here come from a person between 18 and 65 years old who received the Ad26.COV2.S COVID-19 vaccine or a placebo.

The chain is built from TRBV4-1 and TRBJ2-5; D not resolved. The V gene's germline CDR1 is MGHRA and CDR2 YSYEKL. The CDR3 consists of 17 residues. Trimming cost V 2 bases and J 0 bases, with 16 bases left between them. CDR3 sequence: CASSQFIATLYQETQYF. The DNA for the CDR3 is TGCGCCAGCAGCCAATTCATCGCTACCCTTTACCAAGAGACCCAGTACTTC.

This clone has just one count. The gene calls are TRBV3-1 (or the pseudogene TRBV3-2) and TRBJ2-1; D gene ambiguous. The CDR3 extends over 11 amino acids. Germline assignment: CDR1 LGHDT and CDR2 YNNKEL (reference sequence). V lost 6 bases to trimming and J lost 9 bases, with 9 bases between them. The CDR3 DNA is TGTGCCAGCAGGGATTTCGGTGAGCAGTTCTTC. This gives the protein CASRDFGEQFF.

This chain uses TRBV9 with TRBJ1-6; 9 positions agree with TRBD1. The ends lost 4 bases at V and 8 bases at J; junction bases unmatched: 7. The CDR3 extends over 15 amino acids. Germline lookup yields CDR1 SGDLS and CDR2 YYNGEE. CDR3 in amino acids: CASSPGTGRDSPLHF. The CDR3 bases are TGTGCCAGCAGCCCCGGGACAGGGCGAGATTCACCCCTCCACTTT.

The CDR3 DNA reads as TGCGCCAGCAGCTTGGCACGACTAGCGGGGGCCGGGGAGCTGTTTTTT. Its translation: CASSLARLAGAGELFF. The chain links TRBV5-1 to TRBJ2-2; 12 bases are shared with TRBD2. Trimming cost V 0 bases and J 6 bases; bases outside gene matches: 3. Germline V gives CDR1 SGHRS, CDR2 YFSETQ. CDR3 size: 16 residues. Looking up the rest from reference TRBV5-1 and TRBJ2-2 gives the full variable domain: KAGVTQTPRYLIKTRGQQVTLSCSPISGHRSVSWYQQTPGQGLQFLFEYFSETQRNKGNFPGRFSGRQFSNSRSEMNVSTLELGDSALYLCASSLARLAGAGELFFGEGSRLTVL.

V is TRBV29-1 and J is TRBJ1-2; the D gene is possibly TRBD1 (5 bases). The germline CDR1 and CDR2 sequences are SQVTM and ANQGSEA. The CDR3 has 13 residues. With 4 bases removed from V and 4 bases from J, the gap between germline ends came to 13 bases. The chain's CDR3 is CSVALGLSYGYTF. In DNA form, the CDR3 reads TGCAGCGTTGCGCTGGGGCTTAGCTATGGCTACACCTTC.

This chain links TRBV24-1 with TRBJ2-3; 10 nucleotides line up with TRBD2. The trim removed 5 bases at V and 2 bases at J, leaving 6 bases unmatched. This CDR3 is built from 16 residues. The germline V gene encodes CDR1 KGHDR and CDR2 SFDVKD. CDR3 residues: CATSVLAGDFTDTQYF. The DNA for the CDR3 is TGTGCCACCAGTGTGCTAGCGGGGGATTTCACAGATACGCAGTATTTT.

The rearrangement joins TRBV4-1 to TRBJ2-7; D not resolved. V lost 0 bases to trimming and J lost 1 base, with 13 bases between them. CDR1 MGHRA and CDR2 YSYEKL come from the germline V gene. This CDR3 comprises 16 residues. The CDR3: CASSQEHPHGSYEQYF. The DNA of the CDR3 is TGCGCCAGCAGCCAAGAACACCCGCACGGATCCTACGAGCAGTACTTC.

The sample holds one count of this clone. J is TRBJ2-7 and V is TRBV11-2; the D is unclear. Per germline, CDR1 SGHAT and CDR2 FQNNGV. V lost 0 bases and J lost 5, with 11 bases in between. The CDR3 has 14 residues. DNA for the CDR3: TGTGCCAGCAGCTTAGATGAATCGGTCCACGAGCAGTACTTC. Amino acids: CASSLDESVHEQYF.

This chain joins TRBV3-1 (or the pseudogene TRBV3-2) and TRBJ2-3; D unclear. Germline V gene sequence: CDR1 LGHDT, CDR2 YNNKEL (reference sequence). This CDR3 contains 14 residues. The V gene lost 4 bases and the J gene lost 6 bases, with 14 bases spanning the gap. The CDR3 reads CASSLGSLEDTQYF. CDR3 DNA: TGTGCCAGCAGCCTCGGGTCGCTGGAGGATACGCAGTATTTT.

The rearrangement links TRBV11-2 to TRBJ2-1, with 11 bases fitting TRBD1. V lost 2 bases to trimming and J lost 7 bases; unmatched junction nucleotides: 7. This CDR3 has 16 amino acids. Germline CDR1 SGHAT, CDR2 FQNNGV. The CDR3 coding sequence is TGTGCCAGCAGCTTAACCGGGACAGGGGGATTAAATGAGCAGTTCTTC. Encoded protein: CASSLTGTGGLNEQFF. Full variable domain (remainder filled in from reference TRBV11-2 and TRBJ2-1): EAGVAQSPRYKIIEKRQSVAFWCNPISGHATLYWYQQILGQGPKLLIQFQNNGVVDDSQLPKDRFSAERLKGVDSTLKIQPAKLEDSAVYLCASSLTGTGGLNEQFFGPGTRLTVL.

The chain combines TRBV19 with TRBJ1-5, with a tentative D call TRBD1 (6 bases). This CDR3 contains 16 residues. The germline V and J ends were trimmed by 10 bases and 2 bases, with 21 bases remaining between them. Germline V gene sequence: CDR1 LNHDA, CDR2 SQIVND (reference sequence). CDR3 nucleotide sequence: TGTGCCACCGGGTTGGACAGTCTACTCCGCAATCAGCCCCAGCATTTT. This gives the protein CATGLDSLLRNQPQHF. Full variable domain (outside the CDR3, taken from reference TRBV19 and TRBJ1-5): DGGITQSPKYLFRKEGQNVTLSCEQNLNHDAMYWYRQDPGQGLRLIYYSQIVNDFQKGDIAEGYSVSREKKESFPLTVTSAQKNPTAFYLCATGLDSLLRNQPQHFGDGTRLSIL.

The J gene is TRBJ2-3, the V gene TRBV5-1; TRBD1 matches at 7 bases. The CDR3 has 15 amino acids. V shed 4 bases and J 0 bases; nucleotides not matched to a gene: 5. The germline CDR1 and CDR2 sequences are SGHRS and YFSETQ. In nucleotides, the CDR3 is TGCGCCAGCAGCGCACAGGGGCCTAGCACAGATACGCAGTATTTT. Protein: CASSAQGPSTDTQYF. Looking up the rest from reference TRBV5-1 and TRBJ2-3 gives the full variable domain: KAGVTQTPRYLIKTRGQQVTLSCSPISGHRSVSWYQQTPGQGLQFLFEYFSETQRNKGNFPGRFSGRQFSNSRSEMNVSTLELGDSALYLCASSAQGPSTDTQYFGPGTRLTVL.

V gene TRBV30 combines with J gene TRBJ2-1, with 9 bases aligning to TRBD2. V shed 0 bases and J 1 base; nucleotides not matched to a gene: 22. This CDR3 region has 22 residues. Looked up from germline, CDR1 is GTSNPN and CDR2 is SVGIG (reference sequence). The chain's CDR3 is CAWSVPGLRREGLLGSYNEQFF. In DNA, the CDR3 is TGTGCCTGGAGTGTACCCGGCCTTAGGCGGGAGGGCCTCTTGGGTTCCTACAATGAGCAGTTCTTC.

The J gene is TRBJ1-1, the V gene TRBV7-6, with 8 bases that match TRBD1. This CDR3 is 16 amino acids long. Germline V CDR1 and CDR2: SGHVS, FNYEAQ. After removal of 5 bases from V and 3 bases from J, the junction contained 11 bases not matched to a gene. The CDR3 reads CASSESRDRHHTEAFF. CDR3 bases: TGTGCCAGCAGCGAGTCCCGGGACAGGCATCACACTGAAGCTTTCTTT. Combining the CDR3 with reference TRBV7-6 and TRBJ1-1 gives the whole variable domain GAGVSQSPRYKVTKRGQDVALRCDPISGHVSLYWYRQALGQGPEFLTYFNYEAQQDKSGLPNDRFSAERPEGSISTLTIQRTEQRDSAMYRCASSESRDRHHTEAFFGQGTRLTVV.

The CDR3 DNA follows: TGTGCCAGCAGCGTAGAGGGGACACCGAACACCGGGGAGCTGTTTTTT. Encoded protein: CASSVEGTPNTGELFF. V usage is TRBV9 and J usage is TRBJ2-2; perhaps TRBD1 as D (6 bases). The CDR3 contains 16 residues. Per the germline V gene, CDR1 is SGDLS and CDR2 is YYNGEE. V was clipped by 0 bases and J by 0 bases, with 9 bases between them.

This clone was observed a single time. The rearrangement joins TRBV6-2 or TRBV6-3 to TRBJ2-1, with TRBD2 identical over 9 bases. Per germline, CDR1 MNHEY and CDR2 SVGEGT. The CDR3 runs 16 residues. V was clipped by 6 bases and J by 4 bases; unmatched bases: 10. CDR3 DNA sequence: TGTGCCAGCAGCCTGGCTTTCCTAGCGGGGTACAATGAGCAGTTCTTC. This codes for CASSLAFLAGYNEQFF.

This rearrangement joins TRBV30 to TRBJ2-2; D may be TRBD1 (6 bases). The CDR3 has 14 amino acids. Germline V gives CDR1 GTSNPN, CDR2 SVGIG (reference sequence). Trimming left V 2 bases short and J 6 bases short, with 13 bases between. The CDR3 protein is CAWSQQGLSGELFF. DNA of the CDR3: TGTGCCTGGAGTCAGCAGGGGCTATCCGGGGAGCTGTTTTTT.

The CDR3 nucleotides read TGCAGCGTCGTCCCGGGACGGATCCCGAACACTGAAGCTTTCTTT. Translating it yields CSVVPGRIPNTEAFF. V gene TRBV29-1 combines with J gene TRBJ1-1, with D perhaps matching TRBD1 (5 bases). V lost 6 bases and J lost 1, with 18 bases in between. Germline assignment: CDR1 SQVTM and CDR2 ANQGSEA. This CDR3 comprises 15 residues.

This clone showed up just once. J is TRBJ2-5 and V is TRBV19; D might be TRBD1 (6 bases). The germline V gene encodes CDR1 LNHDA and CDR2 SQIVND (reference sequence). The length of the CDR3 is 13 residues. Trimming shortened V by 2 bases and J by 4 bases, and 8 bases separated the two germline ends. As DNA, the CDR3 is TGTGCCAGTAGTATAACAGGGACAGAGACCCAGTACTTC. This encodes CASSITGTETQYF.

A remark on this clone: The junction does not match germline at one end; this may be a read error. The V and J genes are TRBV7-2 and TRBJ2-7; 8 nucleotides match TRBD2. CDR1 and CDR2 (germline): SGHTA, FQGNSA. CDR3 length: 13 amino acids. The CDR3 loop reads CASSLASGRGRIF. The CDR3 DNA sequence: TGTGCCAGCAGCTTAGCTTCCGGGAGGGGCCGAATCTTC. Variable domain in full (rest from reference TRBV7-2 and TRBJ2-7): GAGVSQSPSNKVTEKGKDVELRCDPISGHTALYWYRQSLGQGLEFLIYFQGNSAPDKSGLPSDRFSAERTGGSVSTLTIQRTQQEDSAVYLCASSLASGRGRIFGPGTRLTVT.

V is TRBV5-6 and J is TRBJ1-5, with D possibly matching TRBD1 (6 bases). V was shortened by 0 bases and J by 0 bases, with 7 bases between the two germline ends. The CDR3 runs to 15 residues. Germline CDR1 is SGHDT and CDR2 is YYEEEE. The CDR3 reads CASSLGQVSNQPQHF. The CDR3, as DNA: TGTGCCAGCAGCTTGGGACAGGTTAGCAATCAGCCCCAGCATTTT. The full variable domain, completed using reference TRBV5-6 and TRBJ1-5, is DAGVTQSPTHLIKTRGQQVTLRCSPKSGHDTVSWYQQALGQGPQFIFQYYEEEERQRGNFPDRFSGHQFPNYSSELNVNALLLGDSALYLCASSLGQVSNQPQHFGDGTRLSIL.

The rearrangement joins TRBV15 to TRBJ2-5, with TRBD2 identical over 8 bases. The V gene end was trimmed by 0 bases and the J gene end by 4 bases; junction bases not matched to a gene: 13. The germline CDR1 and CDR2 sequences are LNHNV and YYDKDF (reference sequence). The length of the CDR3 is 18 residues. DNA of the CDR3: TGTGCCACCAGCAGAGAGCGGACTAGCCCTCTAGGTGGAGAGACCCAGTACTTC. Protein product: CATSRERTSPLGGETQYF.